These T cell receptor beta chains were read from a single sample in a study of early T cells in non-severe SARS-CoV-2 infection. TCRdb fed the 5' RACE reads into MiXCR, producing one record per CDR3 protein. The repertoire holds 50,000 to 70,000 distinct CDR3 sequences, with roughly 10% as singletons. Sequences were obtained from whole blood. The receptors originated from an adult who was a healthcare worker with PCR-confirmed SARS-CoV-2 infection or an uninfected control (not recorded which). Both conserved end residues are part of each CDR3. The D gene is left open where the match is weak. The size of a clone is reported for some rows only, either as once, few or many, or as a class for expanded clones.

J	V	size	D	CDR3	DNA
TRBJ2-5	TRBV5-1	NA	NA	CASSVGTDPRETQYF	TGCGCCAGCAGCGTCGGGACTGACCCACGGGAGACCCAGTACTTC
TRBJ2-5	TRBV9	NA	TRBD2	CASSARTSGRADEETQYF	TGTGCCAGCAGCGCCAGGACTAGCGGGAGGGCCGATGAGGAGACCCAGTACTTC
TRBJ1-2	TRBV6-6	many	TRBD1	CASSYIKTGDYGYTF	TGTGCCAGCAGTTACATCAAGACAGGGGACTATGGCTACACCTTC
TRBJ2-2	TRBV7-3	many	NA	CASSSGTRNTGELFF	TGTGCCAGCAGCTCCGGGACTCGGAACACCGGGGAGCTGTTTTTT
TRBJ1-1	TRBV7-2	many	TRBD1	CASSLEFGTGNTEAFF	TGTGCCAGCAGCTTAGAGTTCGGGACAGGGAACACTGAAGCTTTCTTT
TRBJ1-5	TRBV18	NA	NA	CASSPRQENQPQHF	TGTGCCAGCTCACCTCGACAGGAGAATCAGCCCCAGCATTTT
TRBJ2-7	TRBV20-1	many	NA	CSARGPSGSYEQYF	TGCAGTGCCAGGGGGCCAAGCGGGAGCTACGAGCAGTACTTC
TRBJ2-7	TRBV29-1	NA	NA	CSVGQGGYEQYF	TGCAGCGTTGGCCAGGGGGGGTACGAGCAGTACTTC
TRBJ2-1	TRBV24-1	many	TRBD1	CATSDSQDRGRNEQFF	TGTGCCACCAGTGATTCTCAGGACAGGGGGCGGAATGAGCAGTTCTTC
TRBJ1-2	TRBV5-4	many	NA	CASSFGQSGYGYTF	TGTGCCAGCAGCTTTGGACAGTCTGGCTATGGCTACACCTTC
TRBJ2-2	TRBV7-2	NA	TRBD1	CASSVQGAKIGELFF	TGTGCCAGCAGCGTACAGGGGGCAAAGATCGGGGAGCTGTTTTTT
TRBJ2-1	TRBV19	NA	NA	CASSIRGRSNEQFF	TGTGCCAGTAGTATCCGGGGGAGGAGCAATGAGCAGTTCTTC
TRBJ2-3	TRBV27	few	TRBD2	CASSSWREITDTQYF	TGTGCCAGCAGTAGTTGGCGGGAGATCACAGATACGCAGTATTTT
TRBJ1-6	TRBV2	NA	NA	CVGERPQGSNSPLHF	TGTGTCGGAGAGAGGCCGCAAGGATCTAATTCACCCCTCCACTTT
TRBJ1-1	TRBV6-2/TRBV6-3	few	NA	CASNQGVTEAFF	TGTGCCAGCAATCAAGGTGTCACTGAAGCTTTCTTT
TRBJ2-5	TRBV2	many	NA	CASSETGEETQYF	TGTGCCAGCAGTGAAACGGGGGAAGAGACCCAGTACTTC
TRBJ2-7	TRBV20-1	many	TRBD2	CSARPTSGRKNEQYF	TGCAGTGCTAGGCCGACTAGCGGGAGGAAGAACGAGCAGTACTTC
TRBJ2-1	TRBV2	many	TRBD2	CASSGGSSYNEQFF	TGTGCCAGCAGCGGGGGGAGCTCCTACAATGAGCAGTTCTTC
TRBJ1-2	TRBV10-3	NA	TRBD1	CATTTGAGYTF	TGTGCCACCACGACAGGGGCTGGCTACACCTTC
TRBJ1-5	TRBV20-1	few	NA	CSAQGVPGPQHF	TGCAGTGCTCAAGGGGTCCCCGGGCCCCAGCATTTT